The clone carrying this T cell receptor (beta chain) was observed a handful of times. This entry belongs to a study of T cell changes during pregnancy in multiple sclerosis. This CDR3 contains 14 residues. Germline lookup yields CDR1 LNHNV and CDR2 YYDKDF (reference sequence). Trimming shortened V by 4 bases and J by 5 bases, and 11 bases separated the two germline ends. Sequencing used immunoSEQ multiplex PCR; TCRdb keeps in-frame clones, though not all of them. Among almost 40,000 clones listed, 91% were seen once. This chain uses TRBV15 with TRBJ2-2; TRBD2 might be the D (6 bases). Here the sequenced sample was CD4+ T cells from peripheral blood mononuclear cells, taken in the second trimester of pregnancy. This receptor was obtained from a female donor in good health, enrolled as a control in a pregnancy study. CDR3 residues: CATSNLASTGELFF. In DNA, the CDR3 is TGTGCCACCAGCAACCTAGCGTCGACCGGGGAGCTGTTTTTT.